The sequence of this TCR beta chain was determined in a study of OX40 agonist ivuxolimab in advanced cancers. In the study overall: Subjects had a mean age of about 61 years, with a range of 23 to 79; 82.7% were male. In three patients, partial responses were observed, one with hepatocellular carcinoma and two with cutaneous melanoma.

V dropped 3 bases and J dropped 5; count of bases not matched to a gene: 4. Germline V gene data show CDR1 as KGHSH and CDR2 as LQKENI. This CDR3 is 14 amino acids long. The table came from immunoSEQ multiplex PCR; TCRdb's copy has only in-frame clones and leaves some out. The data hold over 20,000 clones, with approximately 91% observed a single time. Comment on this clone: Its antigen is not known.

Whole-study results and caveats: Researchers did not determine the expanded peripheral T cells' antigen specificity. In the 0.1 to 3.0 mg/kg range, CD4+ and CD8+ blood T cells had expanded clonally by week 6.

The rearrangement uses TRBV18 and TRBJ2-5, with 9 bases aligning to TRBD1. The receptor was isolated from an adult with an advanced solid tumor such as melanoma, head and neck, liver or kidney cancer. The sample consisted of CD4+ or CD8+ T cells sorted from blood, taken in a trial of the OX40 agonist ivuxolimab. CDR3 nucleotides: TGTGCCAGCTCACCGACAGGGGGTGGGGAGACCCAGTACTTC. This codes for CASSPTGGGETQYF.